This T cell receptor beta chain appears in the sequencing data of a study of blood T cells in healthy people across ages. A sample-barcoded 5' primer and a J-beta primer mix were used in a second PCR of roughly 7 to 11 cycles. TCRdb processed the 5' RACE reads anew with MiXCR; each CDR3 protein has one entry. Altogether approximately 960,000 distinct CDR3 sequences are present, 25% to 35% being singletons, with the ten largest covering roughly 10%. Germline values: CDR1 SSHAT, CDR2 FNYEAQ (reference sequence). The CDR3 is made up of 13 amino acids. In the case of this clonotype: Sequence at one end of the junction differs from germline and may be a read error.

This same sample was also part of a study on T cells of mothers and their children.

The TCR was taken from a woman between 35 and 50 years old in good health. V is TRBV7-7 and J is TRBJ2-3; D call uncertain. The sequencing sample was made of blood. CDR3 bases: TGTGCTAGCAGTTGCACTCTCACAGATACGCAGTATTTT. Residues: CASSCTLTDTQYF.